These 29 T cell receptor beta chains came from one sample sequenced in a study of T-cell reconstitution after alpha-beta-depleted transplantation in children. The TCRbeta library was prepared with unique molecular identifiers. One entry per CDR3 protein results from TCRdb running MiXCR on the PCR reads. The top ten clones hold just under 6.5% of a sample with roughly 250,000 distinct CDR3 sequences, roughly 8% of them seen once. The sequenced sample was PBMCs, mostly from graft donor cells, obtained 180 days after TCRalphabeta/CD19-depleted stem cell transplant. The receptors derive from a male patient aged 5 to 17 who had a stem cell transplant for acute lymphoblastic leukemia, so the T cells may come from the graft donor.

This clonotype was recorded at least ten times. V usage is TRBV4-2 and J usage is TRBJ2-7; 10 bases map to TRBD1. With 6 bases clipped from V and 6 bases from J, the junction kept 14 bases outside the gene matches. From germline, CDR1 is LGHNA and CDR2 YNFKEQ. CDR3 length: 16 amino acids. Written as DNA, the CDR3 is TGTGCCAGCAGTCTATTTCCCGGGACAGGGGAAGGCGAGCAGTACTTC. This gives the protein CASSLFPGTGEGEQYF.

This clonotype was detected ten times or more. CDR3 sequence: CATSDRGTGANVLTF. CDR3 sequence (DNA): TGTGCCACCAGTGACCGGGGGACCGGGGCCAACGTCCTGACTTTC. This chain connects TRBV24-1 to TRBJ2-6; the D gene is possibly TRBD2 (6 bases). The germline V and J ends were trimmed by 4 bases and 4 bases, with 10 bases remaining between them. The CDR3 runs to 15 residues. The germline CDR1 and CDR2 sequences are KGHDR and SFDVKD.

In this sample, this clonotype turned up many times. The chain combines TRBV4-3 with TRBJ1-5; 8 nucleotides line up with TRBD1. The V gene's germline CDR1 is LGHNA and CDR2 YSLEER. The V gene end was trimmed by 1 base and the J gene end by 6 bases; junction bases not matched to a gene: 2. This CDR3 is built from 14 residues. In DNA, the CDR3 is TGCGCCAGCAGCCAAGGACAGGGGTTTCAGCCCCAGCATTTT. Protein sequence: CASSQGQGFQPQHF.

Worth noting for this clonotype: This may be a read error, as it is one base from a much larger clone. The genes are TRBV7-9 and TRBJ2-1; no clear D gene. This CDR3 is built from 14 residues. Germline-derived CDR1 and CDR2 are SEHNR and FQNEAQ (reference sequence). Here the CDR3 DNA reads TGTGCCAGCAGCTCCTACGTCGGCTACCATGAGCAGTTCTTC. Protein sequence: CASSSYVGYHEQFF.

This clonotype was seen ten or more times. V is TRBV20-1 and J is TRBJ1-4, with a tentative D call TRBD1 (5 bases). The CDR3 extends over 18 amino acids. The V and J ends lost 3 bases and 7 bases respectively, with 27 bases between them. The V gene's germline CDR1 is DFQATT and CDR2 SNEGSKA (reference sequence). The CDR3 DNA is TGCAGTGCTAGTGGGAGGACTGTATATGGGGGACGGGGTGAAAAACTGTTTTTT. It codes for CSASGRTVYGGRGEKLFF.

This clonotype was detected many times. The chain links TRBV6-5 to TRBJ1-1, with unresolved D. The CDR3 sequence is 14 residues long. Trimming shortened V by 5 bases and J by 2 bases, and 12 bases separated the two germline ends. Germline V lookup: CDR1 MNHEY, CDR2 SVGAGI. The CDR3: CASSNPTINTEAFF. The CDR3 bases are TGTGCCAGCAGTAACCCGACAATAAACACTGAAGCTTTCTTT.

A word on this clonotype: A single base separates this from a much larger clone, so it may be a read error. The CDR3, as DNA: TGTGCCAGCGGCAAAGATAGGGCGGGACCGCCCTACGAGCAGTACTTC. It yields the protein CASGKDRAGPPYEQYF. The chain recombines TRBV21-1 with TRBJ2-7; TRBD1 is the table's D call, not checked against the DNA. TRBV21-1 is flagged as a pseudogene. The length of the CDR3 is 16 residues.

V is TRBV5-4 and J is TRBJ2-1; 11 bases match TRBD2. Trimming at V came to 0 bases and at J to 5 bases, leaving 10 bases not matched to a gene. Germline CDR1 is SGHNT and CDR2 is YYREEE (reference sequence). The CDR3 is 18 amino acids. The CDR3 DNA is TGTGCCAGCAGCTTGGCCTTAGGACTAGCGGGCCCCCACAATGAGCAGTTCTTC. Translated, it gives CASSLALGLAGPHNEQFF.

This clonotype was counted many times. The V and J genes are TRBV6-1 and TRBJ2-5; D is possibly TRBD2 (5 bases). V lost 6 bases and J 4 bases, leaving 15 bases between the germline ends. The CDR3 has 14 amino acids. Germline V gene data show CDR1 as MNHNS and CDR2 as SASEGT. The CDR3 coding sequence is TGTGCCAGCAGAAAGACCTCAGGAGGAGAGACCCAGTACTTC. Its translation is CASRKTSGGETQYF.

Comment on this clonotype: A much larger clonotype is one base distant, so this may be a read error. The rearrangement uses TRBV7-2 and TRBJ1-4, with TRBD1 as a possible D gene (5 bases). Trimming stripped 2 bases from V and 3 bases from J, with 10 bases between. Per the germline V gene, CDR1 is SGHTA and CDR2 is FQGNSA. The length of the CDR3 is 15 residues. CDR3 protein: CASSLPGRSNEKLFF. For the CDR3, the DNA is TGTGCCAGCAGCTTACCGGGACGGTCTAATGAAAAACTGTTTTTT.

This clonotype was seen ten or more times. The rearrangement joins TRBV29-1 to TRBJ2-4; D ambiguous. CDR3 length equals 16 residues. Germline loops: CDR1 SQVTM, CDR2 ANQGSEA. The germline V and J ends were trimmed by 0 bases and 0 bases, with 12 bases remaining between them. For the CDR3, the DNA is TGCAGCGTTGAAGAGGGCAGGCCCTTAGCCAAAAACATTCAGTACTTC. This encodes CSVEEGRPLAKNIQYF.

This clonotype was observed at least ten times. The rearrangement joins TRBV27 to TRBJ1-2, with D possibly being TRBD1 (6 bases). The CDR3 consists of 13 residues. V was trimmed by 5 bases and J by 8 bases, leaving 15 bases between them. Germline lookup yields CDR1 MNHEY and CDR2 SMNVEV (reference sequence). CDR3: CASSDFTGTGYTF. The CDR3 coding sequence is TGTGCCAGCAGTGATTTTACAGGGACCGGCTACACCTTC.

Many counts were recorded for this clonotype. The CDR3 here is CASSFPLLDRLANYGYTF. The CDR3 coding sequence is TGTGCCAGCAGCTTCCCCCTCCTCGACAGGTTAGCTAACTATGGCTACACCTTC. The chain recombines TRBV5-5 with TRBJ1-2, with D perhaps TRBD1 (6 bases). The germline V gene encodes CDR1 SGHKS and CDR2 YYEKEE (reference sequence). The V gene lost 2 bases and the J gene lost 0 bases, with 20 bases spanning the gap. This CDR3 region has 18 residues.

The J gene is TRBJ1-1, the V gene TRBV3-1; D may be TRBD1 (6 bases). This CDR3 has 17 amino acids. Trimming took 3 bases from V and 0 from J, leaving 17 bases between them. Germline assignment: CDR1 LGHDT and CDR2 YNNKEL (reference sequence). CDR3 DNA: TGTGCCAGCAGCCATACGCGTCCGGGACAAATGAACACTGAAGCTTTCTTT. Translation: CASSHTRPGQMNTEAFF.

This clonotype was recorded many times. The chain couples TRBV7-2 to TRBJ1-2; 10 bases map to TRBD1. The CDR3 is 16 amino acids. The V gene end was trimmed by 5 bases and the J gene end by 2 bases; junction bases not matched to a gene: 8. From germline, CDR1 is SGHTA and CDR2 FQGNSA. The CDR3 region is CASSVGTGAQNYGYTF. CDR3 sequence (DNA): TGTGCCAGCAGCGTCGGGACAGGGGCTCAGAACTATGGCTACACCTTC.

The table lists this clonotype with many counts. V usage is TRBV28 and J usage is TRBJ2-5; D may correspond to TRBD1 or TRBD2 (5 bases each). Per germline, CDR1 MDHEN and CDR2 SYDVKM. V gave up 3 bases and J gave up 5 bases, with 16 bases separating them. This CDR3 is 15 amino acids long. This CDR3 reads CASSFEWDGWETQYF. DNA of the CDR3: TGTGCCAGCAGTTTTGAATGGGACGGGTGGGAGACCCAGTACTTC.

This clonotype showed up just a few times. This sequence joins TRBV6-1 and TRBJ1-5, with TRBD1 identical over 10 bases. V shed 6 bases, J shed 3 bases, and the junction held 8 bases outside the gene matches. The CDR3 is made up of 16 amino acids. Per germline, CDR1 MNHNS and CDR2 SASEGT. The CDR3 region is CASSPGTGVINQPQHF. The CDR3 nucleotides are TGTGCCAGCAGCCCCGGGACAGGGGTTATCAATCAGCCCCAGCATTTT.

At least ten counts were recorded for this clonotype. The J gene is TRBJ2-7, the V gene TRBV11-2, with no clear D. CDR1 and CDR2 (germline): SGHAT, FQNNGV. This CDR3 has 13 residues. The V end was cut by 3 bases, the J end by 3 bases, with 9 bases between. The CDR3 loop reads CASSFRGFYEQYF. The DNA of the CDR3 is TGTGCCAGCAGCTTTCGCGGATTCTACGAGCAGTACTTC.

Of note for this clonotype: This may arise from a read error, as a much more abundant clone is one base away. The chain joins TRBV20-1 to TRBJ1-1, with D possibly being TRBD1 (5 bases). This CDR3 spans 14 amino acids. CDR1 and CDR2 from the germline V gene are DFQATT and SNEGSKA (reference sequence). In DNA form, the CDR3 reads TGCGGTGCTAGGGGCAACAGGTTGAACACTGAAGCTTTCTTT. Translating gives CGARGNRLNTEAFF.

This clonotype was detected many times. The gene calls are TRBV5-1 and TRBJ1-4, with D maybe TRBD1 (5 bases). The CDR3 runs 12 residues. V gave up 5 bases and J gave up 10 bases, with 12 bases separating them. Germline loops: CDR1 SGHRS, CDR2 YFSETQ. CDR3 sequence reads: CASRGRAGKLFF. The DNA for the CDR3 is TGCGCCAGCAGGGGGCGGGCCGGAAAACTGTTTTTT. Full variable domain (outside the CDR3, taken from reference TRBV5-1 and TRBJ1-4): KAGVTQTPRYLIKTRGQQVTLSCSPISGHRSVSWYQQTPGQGLQFLFEYFSETQRNKGNFPGRFSGRQFSNSRSEMNVSTLELGDSALYLCASRGRAGKLFFGSGTQLSVL.

This clonotype has a count of ten or more. This chain connects TRBV9 to TRBJ2-2; no clear D gene. CDR1 SGDLS and CDR2 YYNGEE come from the germline V gene. The CDR3 runs to 15 residues. Trimming left V 0 bases short and J 3 bases short, with 9 bases between. The CDR3 region is CASSVVTDDTGELFF. In DNA, the CDR3 is TGTGCCAGCAGCGTAGTGACGGACGACACCGGGGAGCTGTTTTTT.

This clonotype was picked up a small number of times. This chain connects TRBV18 to TRBJ1-2; 9 positions agree with TRBD1. The ends lost 2 bases at V and 6 bases at J; junction bases unmatched: 4. Germline CDR1 is KGHSH and CDR2 is LQKENI. The CDR3 runs to 14 residues. The DNA of the CDR3 is TGTGCCAGCTCACCATCAGGGACAGGGAATGGCTACACCTTC. Protein product: CASSPSGTGNGYTF. The full variable domain, completed using reference TRBV18 and TRBJ1-2, is NAGVMQNPRHLVRRRGQEARLRCSPMKGHSHVYWYRQLPEEGLKFMVYLQKENIIDESGMPKERFSAEFPKEGPSILRIQQVVRGDSAAYFCASSPSGTGNGYTFGSGTRLTVV.

This clonotype was seen a few times. For the CDR3, the DNA is TGTGCCAGCTCACGCCGGGACAGGGACTACAATGAGCAGTTCTTC. Protein sequence: CASSRRDRDYNEQFF. The rearrangement uses TRBV18 and TRBJ2-1; 9 bases are a match to TRBD1. The J segment lost 3 bases and the V segment lost 4 bases, leaving 4 bases of the junction unmatched. The CDR3 sequence is 15 residues long. Germline V CDR1 and CDR2: KGHSH, LQKENI.

This clonotype has ten or more counts. The V and J genes are TRBV20-1 and TRBJ1-3; TRBD1 might be the D (6 bases). CDR3 length equals 14 residues. V shed 2 bases and J shed 3 bases, with 11 bases lying between them. CDR1 is DFQATT, CDR2 SNEGSKA, per germline (reference sequence). Written as DNA, the CDR3 is TGCAGTGCTAGACCGGCAGGGGTTGGAAACACCATATATTTT. Residues: CSARPAGVGNTIYF.

At least ten counts were recorded for this clonotype. The gene calls are TRBV12-3 or TRBV12-4 and TRBJ1-2, with D unclear. This CDR3 is built from 12 residues. The V end lost 6 bases, the J end lost 4 bases, and 9 bases lay between the germline ends. Written as DNA, the CDR3 is TGTGCCAGCAGACGACAATCCTATGGCTACACCTTC. It encodes CASRRQSYGYTF.

This clonotype was recorded many times. This sequence joins TRBV7-9 and TRBJ2-7; 10 nucleotides line up with TRBD1. From germline, CDR1 is SEHNR and CDR2 FQNEAQ (reference sequence). The CDR3 is 15 residues long. J gave up 3 bases and V 4 bases, and 6 bases lay outside the gene matches. The CDR3 bases are TGTGCCAGCAGCTCGAGACAGGGGGCGCGCTACGAGCAGTACTTC. Encoded protein: CASSSRQGARYEQYF. Filled out from reference TRBV7-9 and TRBJ2-7, the complete variable domain reads DTGVSQNPRHKITKRGQNVTFRCDPISEHNRLYWYRQTLGQGPEFLTYFQNEAQLEKSRLLSDRFSAERPKGSFSTLEIQRTEQGDSAMYLCASSSRQGARYEQYFGPGTRLTVT.

This clonotype has ten or more counts. This chain uses TRBV7-8 with TRBJ1-5, with a possible D match to TRBD1 (6 bases). V shed 5 bases and J shed 2 bases, with 22 bases lying between them. The CDR3 is 18 amino acids. The germline CDR1 and CDR2 sequences are SGHVS and FQNEAQ. The CDR3 DNA reads TGTGCCAGCAGCCCAGGGGCTATACAGGGTGGAGGCAATCAGCCCCAGCATTTT. Translation: CASSPGAIQGGGNQPQHF.

This clonotype was picked up many times. V is TRBV5-6 and J is TRBJ2-7, with D perhaps TRBD2 (6 bases). This CDR3 region has 16 residues. Germline CDR1 reads SGHDT; CDR2 reads YYEEEE. The V and J ends lost 0 bases and 2 bases respectively, with 15 bases between them. CDR3 sequence reads: CASSLAPRLEAYEQYF. The CDR3 bases are TGTGCCAGCAGCTTGGCTCCTCGACTAGAAGCCTACGAGCAGTACTTC.

This clonotype was seen repeatedly, ten times or more. The V gene is TRBV9, the J gene TRBJ2-5; D tentatively fits TRBD1 or TRBD2 (5 bases each). The CDR3 consists of 15 residues. Trimming removed 2 bases at V and 2 bases at J, with 13 bases between. Germline-derived CDR1 and CDR2 are SGDLS and YYNGEE. This CDR3 is CASSVWGIGQETQYF. In nucleotides, the CDR3 is TGTGCCAGCAGCGTCTGGGGGATTGGACAAGAGACCCAGTACTTC.